One and the same sample provided the 9 T cell receptor beta chains below, sequenced in a study of beta chain features in type 1 diabetes. Findings and caveats of the study: Shorter TCRB CDR3s, moderately but significantly so, were found in Type 1 diabetes patients in all four CD4+ subsets.

Reverse transcribing all isolated RNA meant expressed TCRB transcripts were sequenced. Produced via immunoSEQ multiplex PCR; TCRdb's table is partial and in-frame only. The data show around 650,000 clones, 9.5% to 15% seen once. Their specific antigens are unknown. Sequenced sample: naive CD4+ T cells from blood. The receptors originated from a man aged 25 to 40 with type 1 diabetes.

This sequence joins TRBV11-2 and TRBJ2-1; no clear D. From germline, CDR1 is SGHAT and CDR2 FQNNGV. Between the trimmed V and J ends, which lost 6 bases and 5 bases, there was a span of 11 bases. The CDR3 is 13 residues long. The CDR3, as DNA: TGTGCCAGCAGACAGATTCTAAACAATGAGCAGTTCTTC. This encodes CASRQILNNEQFF.

This sequence joins TRBV5-4 and TRBJ2-1, with 8 bases aligning to TRBD2. Germline loops: CDR1 SGHNT, CDR2 YYREEE (reference sequence). V shed 2 bases and J 0 bases; nucleotides not matched to a gene: 1. CDR3 length: 15 amino acids. CDR3 nucleotide sequence: TGTGCCAGCAGCTTAACTAGCGGCTCCTACAATGAGCAGTTCTTC. Amino acid sequence: CASSLTSGSYNEQFF.

V gene TRBV5-4 combines with J gene TRBJ2-4, with 8 bases that match TRBD1. Trimming took 9 bases from V and 7 from J; bases not matched to a gene: 9. CDR1 and CDR2 from the germline V gene are SGHNT and YYREEE (reference sequence). This CDR3 has 13 residues. The CDR3 sequence is CAMSTGVENIQYF. The CDR3 DNA reads as TGTGCCATGTCGACAGGGGTCGAGAACATTCAGTACTTC.

This rearrangement joins TRBV2 to TRBJ1-4, with D perhaps TRBD1 (6 bases). V gave up 7 bases and J gave up 0 bases, with 12 bases separating them. CDR1 and CDR2 from the germline V gene are SNHLY and FYNNEI. The CDR3 is made up of 15 amino acids. DNA for the CDR3: TGTGCCAGCACCAGGGGTCGAGCAACTAATGAAAAACTGTTTTTT. Translated: CASTRGRATNEKLFF.

The rearrangement links TRBV11-3 to TRBJ2-7, with D perhaps matching TRBD1 (6 bases). V lost 5 bases, J lost 0 bases, and 14 bases lay in between. The CDR3 length is 15 residues. Looked up from germline, CDR1 is SGHNT and CDR2 is YENEEA. In DNA, the CDR3 is TGTGCCAGCAGCCCTGGACTGGGACACTCCTACGAGCAGTACTTC. Residues: CASSPGLGHSYEQYF. Variable domain in full (rest from reference TRBV11-3 and TRBJ2-7): EAGVVQSPRYKIIEKKQPVAFWCNPISGHNTLYWYLQNLGQGPELLIRYENEEAVDDSQLPKDRFSAERLKGVDSTLKIQPAELGDSAVYLCASSPGLGHSYEQYFGPGTRLTVT.

Details on this clone: Compared with germline, one end of the junction differs, possibly owing to a read error. The genes are TRBV28 and TRBJ1-2, with D possibly matching TRBD1 (5 bases). This CDR3 is 13 amino acids long. Germline V gene sequence: CDR1 MDHEN, CDR2 SYDVKM. CDR3 nucleotides: TGTGCCAGCAGTTCCCCGGACACGGATGGGTACACCTTC. This codes for CASSSPDTDGYTF.

This clone was seen a handful of times. V is TRBV28 and J is TRBJ1-3; 8 bases line up with TRBD1. The ends lost 1 base at V and 6 bases at J; junction bases unmatched: 5. The CDR3 is made up of 15 amino acids. Looked up from germline, CDR1 is MDHEN and CDR2 is SYDVKM. CDR3 residues: CASSLFGTGSNTIYF. The CDR3 nucleotides are TGTGCCAGCAGTTTATTCGGGACAGGATCAAACACCATATATTTT.

The sample holds a few counts of this clone. The CDR3, as DNA: TGCAGCGTTGTTTCCTCAACGGATCAGCCCCAGCATTTT. This encodes CSVVSSTDQPQHF. V is TRBV29-1 and J is TRBJ1-5; D remains unclear. Germline-derived CDR1 and CDR2 are SQVTM and ANQGSEA. The CDR3 is made up of 13 amino acids. V lost 4 bases to trimming and J lost 5 bases, with 12 bases between them. Full variable domain (outside the CDR3, taken from reference TRBV29-1 and TRBJ1-5): SAVISQKPSRDICQRGTSLTIQCQVDSQVTMMFWYRQQPGQSLTLIATANQGSEATYESGFVIDKFPISRPNLTFSTLTVSNMSPEDSSIYLCSVVSSTDQPQHFGDGTRLSIL.

The chain has TRBV6-5 and TRBJ2-3, with unresolved D. Germline V gene sequence: CDR1 MNHEY, CDR2 SVGAGI. CDR3 size: 15 residues. Trimming left V 6 bases short and J 8 bases short, with 21 bases between. CDR3 sequence (DNA): TGTGCCAGCAGACCGGCTCCTCAGCTTGGGGTTACGCAGTATTTT. The encoded protein is CASRPAPQLGVTQYF.